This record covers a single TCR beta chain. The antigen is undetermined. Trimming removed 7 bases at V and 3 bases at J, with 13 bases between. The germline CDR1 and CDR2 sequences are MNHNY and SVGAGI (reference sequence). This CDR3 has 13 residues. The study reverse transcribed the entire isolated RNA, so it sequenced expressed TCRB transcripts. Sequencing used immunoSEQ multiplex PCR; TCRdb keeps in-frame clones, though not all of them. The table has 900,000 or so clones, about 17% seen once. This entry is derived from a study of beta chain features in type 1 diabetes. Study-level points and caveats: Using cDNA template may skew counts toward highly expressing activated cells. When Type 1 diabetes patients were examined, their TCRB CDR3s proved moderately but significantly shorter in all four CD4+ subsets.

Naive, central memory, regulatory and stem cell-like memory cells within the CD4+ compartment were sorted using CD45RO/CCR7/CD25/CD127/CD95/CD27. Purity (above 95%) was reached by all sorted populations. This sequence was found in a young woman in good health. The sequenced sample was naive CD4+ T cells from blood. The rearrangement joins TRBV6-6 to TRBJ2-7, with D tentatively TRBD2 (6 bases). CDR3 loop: CASIGTDYYEQYF. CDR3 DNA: TGTGCCAGCATTGGGACGGACTACTACGAGCAGTACTTC.